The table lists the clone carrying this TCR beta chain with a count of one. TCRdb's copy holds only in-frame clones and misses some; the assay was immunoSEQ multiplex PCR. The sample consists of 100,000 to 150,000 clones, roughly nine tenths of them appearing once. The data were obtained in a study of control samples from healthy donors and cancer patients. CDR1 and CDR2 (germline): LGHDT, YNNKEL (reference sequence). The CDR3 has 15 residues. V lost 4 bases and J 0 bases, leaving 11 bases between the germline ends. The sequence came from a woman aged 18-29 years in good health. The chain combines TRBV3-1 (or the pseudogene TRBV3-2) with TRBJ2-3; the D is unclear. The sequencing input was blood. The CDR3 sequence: CASSPQRPSTDTQYF. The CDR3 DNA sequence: TGTGCCAGCAGCCCCCAAAGACCTAGCACAGATACGCAGTATTTT.